This T cell receptor beta chain was identified in a study of blood T cell repertoires in COVID-19. V dropped 0 bases and J dropped 5 bases, with 8 bases sitting between them. This CDR3 is built from 13 residues. Germline V gene lookup returns CDR1 KGHSH and CDR2 LQKENI. Profiling relied on immunoSEQ multiplex PCR, and the TCRdb table lists in-frame clones only, not all of them. The sample has about 230,000 clones, roughly 85% seen once; the top ten hold about 2.5%. The clonotype comes from a woman between 65 and 79 years old with active or convalescent COVID-19. The chain recombines TRBV18 with TRBJ2-7; D is uncertain. Sequenced sample: peripheral blood. CDR3 region: CASSPPSRDEQYF. For the CDR3, the DNA is TGTGCCAGCTCACCACCCTCCCGGGACGAGCAGTACTTC.